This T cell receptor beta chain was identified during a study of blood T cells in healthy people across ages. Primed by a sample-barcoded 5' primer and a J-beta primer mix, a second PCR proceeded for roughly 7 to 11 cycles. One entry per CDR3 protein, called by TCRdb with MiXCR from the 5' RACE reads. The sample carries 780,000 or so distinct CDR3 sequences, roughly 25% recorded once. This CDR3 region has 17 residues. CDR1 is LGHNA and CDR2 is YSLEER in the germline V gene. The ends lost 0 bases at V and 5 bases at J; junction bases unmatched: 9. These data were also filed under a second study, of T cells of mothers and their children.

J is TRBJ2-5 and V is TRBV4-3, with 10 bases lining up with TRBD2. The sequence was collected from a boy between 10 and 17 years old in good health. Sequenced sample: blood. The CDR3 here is CASSQDRLAGDRETQYF. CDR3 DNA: TGCGCCAGCAGCCAAGATAGGCTAGCGGGAGATCGTGAGACCCAGTACTTC.